This T cell receptor beta chain was sequenced during a study of blood T cell repertoires in COVID-19. Study overall: The study drew acute and convalescent COVID-19 samples from the United States, Italy and Spain. From T cells, B-cell-depleted T cells, or PBMCs came the material, which was cDNA or gDNA.

Original data processing: Estimated nucleated cell counts came from reference gene primer amplification. TCRdb's copy holds only in-frame clones and misses some; the assay was immunoSEQ multiplex PCR. The DNA gave D and trimming, while V, J and clone size come from that table. This table holds 73,000 or so clones, about 80% found once. The sequence derives from a woman aged 55 to 70 with acute or convalescent COVID-19. The sample comprised peripheral blood.

The CDR3 DNA reads as TGCGCCAGCAGCTTTTGGGGCAGTCCGGGGGATGGCTACACCTTC. As protein: CASSFWGSPGDGYTF. The V gene is TRBV5-1, the J gene TRBJ1-2, with a tentative D call TRBD1 (5 bases). The CDR3 runs 15 residues. Per germline, CDR1 SGHRS and CDR2 YFSETQ. V was pared by 2 bases and J by 6 bases, with 17 bases between. The full variable domain, in which reference TRBV5-1 and TRBJ1-2 provide the parts outside the CDR3, is KAGVTQTPRYLIKTRGQQVTLSCSPISGHRSVSWYQQTPGQGLQFLFEYFSETQRNKGNFPGRFSGRQFSNSRSEMNVSTLELGDSALYLCASSFWGSPGDGYTFGSGTRLTVV.